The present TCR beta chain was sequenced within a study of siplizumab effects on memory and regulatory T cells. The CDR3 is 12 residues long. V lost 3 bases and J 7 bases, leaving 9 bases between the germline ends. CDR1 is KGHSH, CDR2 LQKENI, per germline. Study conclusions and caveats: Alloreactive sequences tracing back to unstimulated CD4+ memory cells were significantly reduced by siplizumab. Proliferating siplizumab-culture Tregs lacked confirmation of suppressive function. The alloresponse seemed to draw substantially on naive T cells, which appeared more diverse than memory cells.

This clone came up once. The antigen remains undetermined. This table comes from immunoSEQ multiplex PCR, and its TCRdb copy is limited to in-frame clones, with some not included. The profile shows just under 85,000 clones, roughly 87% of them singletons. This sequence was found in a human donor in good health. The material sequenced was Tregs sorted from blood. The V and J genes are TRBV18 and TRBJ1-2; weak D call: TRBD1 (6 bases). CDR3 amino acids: CASSPGGAGYTF. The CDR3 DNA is TGTGCCAGCTCACCGGGGGGGGCTGGCTACACCTTC.